This T cell receptor beta chain is drawn from a study of vaccination effects on CD4 cells after COVID-19. In the study overall: Culturing of 2 million to 2.5 million PBMC per well took place with roughly 10 IU/ml IL-2 and approximately 9.9 ug/ml peptides.

The culture ran for roughly ten days, and then CD4+ T cells were isolated. Everyone in the study got two shots of either the BNT162b2 or mRNA-1273 vaccine. Profiled with immunoSEQ multiplex PCR; TCRdb holds only in-frame clones, not every one. The data hold tens of thousands of clones, with over 65% observed a single time. Looked up from germline, CDR1 is SEHNR and CDR2 is FQNEAQ (reference sequence). The CDR3 totals 19 residues. The V and J ends lost 0 bases and 0 bases, in that order; junction bases with no gene match: 6. In the case of this clone: Its antigen is not known.

The starting material was CD4+ T cells from PBMCs cultured without peptide, obtained after COVID-19 vaccination. The sequence came from a human donor who received a COVID-19 vaccine. The V gene is TRBV7-9, the J gene TRBJ2-3; 13 nucleotides agree with TRBD2. This chain's CDR3 is CASSLASLAGGPSTDTQYF. CDR3 nucleotide sequence: TGTGCCAGCAGCTTAGCTTCACTAGCGGGGGGGCCTAGCACAGATACGCAGTATTTT.